This T cell receptor (beta chain) was retrieved from a study of T cell changes during pregnancy in multiple sclerosis. Germline values: CDR1 LNHDA, CDR2 SQIVND (reference sequence). CDR3 length equals 13 residues. Trimming removed 10 bases from V and 2 bases from J, with 15 bases in between. Some clones are missing from TCRdb's copy, which holds only in-frame ones; the method was immunoSEQ multiplex PCR. Of 43,000 or so clones in the sample, around 93% were seen once. This clonotype was sampled from a female donor with multiple sclerosis, enrolled in a pregnancy study. This chain joins TRBV19 and TRBJ2-7; no definite D call. Sample: peripheral blood, taken in the third trimester of pregnancy. This chain's CDR3 is CATAPDGPYEQYF. CDR3 nucleotides: TGTGCCACCGCCCCTGATGGCCCCTACGAGCAGTACTTC.